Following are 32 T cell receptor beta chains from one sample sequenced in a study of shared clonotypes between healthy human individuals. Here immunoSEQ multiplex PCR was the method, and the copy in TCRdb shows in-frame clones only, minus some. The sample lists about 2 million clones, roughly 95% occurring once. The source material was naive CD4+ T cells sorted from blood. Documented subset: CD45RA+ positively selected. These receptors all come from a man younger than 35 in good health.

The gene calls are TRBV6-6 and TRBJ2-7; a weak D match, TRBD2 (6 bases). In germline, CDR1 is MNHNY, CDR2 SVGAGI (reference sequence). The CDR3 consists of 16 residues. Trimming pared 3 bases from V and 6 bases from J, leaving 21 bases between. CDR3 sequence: CASSYAQGLVIGEQYF. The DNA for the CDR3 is TGTGCCAGCAGTTATGCCCAGGGACTCGTTATAGGCGAGCAGTACTTC.

CDR3 sequence: CASSLGAGGDETQYF. The CDR3 DNA sequence: TGTGCCAGCAGCTTAGGAGCAGGGGGCGACGAGACCCAGTACTTC. The V gene is TRBV11-3, the J gene TRBJ2-5; the match to TRBD1 covers 8 bases. The germline V gene has CDR1 SGHNT and CDR2 YENEEA. This CDR3 has 15 amino acids. V was pared by 1 base and J by 5 bases, with 6 bases of the junction left unmatched.

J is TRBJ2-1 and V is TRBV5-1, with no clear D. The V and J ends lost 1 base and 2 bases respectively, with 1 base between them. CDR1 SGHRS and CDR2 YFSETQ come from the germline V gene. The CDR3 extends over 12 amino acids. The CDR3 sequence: CASSLPYNEQFF. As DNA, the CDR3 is TGCGCCAGCAGCTTGCCCTACAATGAGCAGTTCTTC.

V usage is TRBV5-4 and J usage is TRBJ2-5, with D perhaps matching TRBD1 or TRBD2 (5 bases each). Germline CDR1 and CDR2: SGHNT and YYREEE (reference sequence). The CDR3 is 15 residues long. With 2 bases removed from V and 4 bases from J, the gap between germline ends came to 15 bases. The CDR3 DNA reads TGTGCCAGCAGCTTAGGGACCACGTTTAGAGAGACCCAGTACTTC. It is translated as CASSLGTTFRETQYF.

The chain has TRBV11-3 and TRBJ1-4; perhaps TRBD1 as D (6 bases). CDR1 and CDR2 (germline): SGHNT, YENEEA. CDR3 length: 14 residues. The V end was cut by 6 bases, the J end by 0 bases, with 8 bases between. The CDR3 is CASRSGATNEKLFF. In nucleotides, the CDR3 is TGTGCCAGCAGATCAGGGGCAACTAATGAAAAACTGTTTTTT.

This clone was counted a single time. CDR3 DNA sequence: TGTGCCAGCAGCATCCTCCCGGGACTAGCGGGACGATTACAGACCCAGTACTTC. Protein: CASSILPGLAGRLQTQYF. The chain links TRBV7-9 to TRBJ2-5, with 13 bases identical to TRBD2. The J segment lost 6 bases and the V segment lost 5 bases, leaving 15 bases of the junction unmatched. The CDR3 runs 18 residues. The V gene's germline CDR1 is SEHNR and CDR2 FQNEAQ (reference sequence).

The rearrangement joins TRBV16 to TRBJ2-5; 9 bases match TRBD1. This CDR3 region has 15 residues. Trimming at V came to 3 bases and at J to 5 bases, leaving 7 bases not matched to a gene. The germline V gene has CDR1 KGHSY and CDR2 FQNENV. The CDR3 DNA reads TGTGCCAGCAGCCATGCCGGGACAGGGTTGGAGACCCAGTACTTC. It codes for CASSHAGTGLETQYF.

CDR3: CASSIVPAAGRETQYF. As DNA, the CDR3 is TGTGCCAGTAGTATAGTTCCGGCGGCGGGTCGGGAGACCCAGTACTTC. V is TRBV19 and J is TRBJ2-5, with a weak D call TRBD2 (5 bases). Germline V CDR1 and CDR2: LNHDA, SQIVND (reference sequence). The CDR3 runs 16 residues. Trimming left V 1 base short and J 5 bases short, with 17 bases between.

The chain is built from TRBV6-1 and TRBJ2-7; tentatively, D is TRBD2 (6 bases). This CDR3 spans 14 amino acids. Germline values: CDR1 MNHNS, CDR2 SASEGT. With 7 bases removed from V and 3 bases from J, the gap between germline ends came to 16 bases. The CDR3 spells CASTMGLRDYEQYF. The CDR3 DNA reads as TGTGCCAGCACCATGGGACTCCGGGACTACGAGCAGTACTTC.

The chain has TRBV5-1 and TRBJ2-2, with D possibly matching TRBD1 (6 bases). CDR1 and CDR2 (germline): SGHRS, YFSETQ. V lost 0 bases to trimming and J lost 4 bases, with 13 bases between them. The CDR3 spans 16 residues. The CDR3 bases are TGCGCCAGCAGCTTGGCCAGGGGAATCGTCACCGGGGAGCTGTTTTTT. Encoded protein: CASSLARGIVTGELFF.

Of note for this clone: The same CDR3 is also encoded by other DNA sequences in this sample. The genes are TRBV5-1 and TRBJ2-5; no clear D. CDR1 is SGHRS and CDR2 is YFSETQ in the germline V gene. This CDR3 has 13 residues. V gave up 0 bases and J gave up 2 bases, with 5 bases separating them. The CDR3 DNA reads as TGCGCCAGCAGCTTGGGACCGCAAGAGACCCAGTACTTC. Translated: CASSLGPQETQYF.

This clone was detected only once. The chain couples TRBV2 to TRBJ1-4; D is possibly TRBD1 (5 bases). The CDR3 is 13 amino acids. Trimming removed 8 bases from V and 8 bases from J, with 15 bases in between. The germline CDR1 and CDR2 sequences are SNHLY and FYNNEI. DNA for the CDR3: TGTGCCAGCTGGGACGGGAACCTGGAAAAACTGTTTTTT. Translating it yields CASWDGNLEKLFF.

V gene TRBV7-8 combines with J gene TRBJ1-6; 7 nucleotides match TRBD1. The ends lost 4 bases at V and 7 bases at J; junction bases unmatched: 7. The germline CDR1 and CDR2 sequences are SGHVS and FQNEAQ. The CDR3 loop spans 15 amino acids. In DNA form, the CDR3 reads TGTGCCAGCAGCTCCTATGCAGGGGGGAATTCACCCCTCCACTTT. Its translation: CASSSYAGGNSPLHF.

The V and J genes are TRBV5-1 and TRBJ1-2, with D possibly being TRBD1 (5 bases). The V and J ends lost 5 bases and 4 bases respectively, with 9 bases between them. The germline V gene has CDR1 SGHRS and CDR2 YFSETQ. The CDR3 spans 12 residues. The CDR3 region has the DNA TGCGCCAGCAGTCCAGGGACCTATGGCTACACCTTC. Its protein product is CASSPGTYGYTF.

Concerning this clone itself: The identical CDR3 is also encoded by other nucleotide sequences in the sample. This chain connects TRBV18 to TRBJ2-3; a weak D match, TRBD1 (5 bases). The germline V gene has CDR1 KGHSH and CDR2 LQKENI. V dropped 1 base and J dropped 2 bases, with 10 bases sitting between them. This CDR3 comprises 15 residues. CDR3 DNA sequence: TGTGCCAGCTCACCACTCGCAGGGTACACAGATACGCAGTATTTT. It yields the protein CASSPLAGYTDTQYF. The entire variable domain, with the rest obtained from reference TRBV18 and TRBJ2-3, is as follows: NAGVMQNPRHLVRRRGQEARLRCSPMKGHSHVYWYRQLPEEGLKFMVYLQKENIIDESGMPKERFSAEFPKEGPSILRIQQVVRGDSAAYFCASSPLAGYTDTQYFGPGTRLTVL.

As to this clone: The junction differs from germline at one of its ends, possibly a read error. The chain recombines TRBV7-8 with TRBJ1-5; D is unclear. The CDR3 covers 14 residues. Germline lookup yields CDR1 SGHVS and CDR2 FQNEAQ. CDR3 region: CASSSLNSDQPQHF. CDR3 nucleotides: TGTGCCAGCAGCTCCCTCAATAGCGATCAGCCCCAGCATTTT.

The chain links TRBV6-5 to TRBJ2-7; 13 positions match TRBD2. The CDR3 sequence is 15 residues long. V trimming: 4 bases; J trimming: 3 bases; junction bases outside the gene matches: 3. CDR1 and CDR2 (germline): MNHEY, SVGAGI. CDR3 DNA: TGTGCCAGCAGTTCGGGACTAGCGGGAAACTACGAGCAGTACTTC. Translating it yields CASSSGLAGNYEQYF.

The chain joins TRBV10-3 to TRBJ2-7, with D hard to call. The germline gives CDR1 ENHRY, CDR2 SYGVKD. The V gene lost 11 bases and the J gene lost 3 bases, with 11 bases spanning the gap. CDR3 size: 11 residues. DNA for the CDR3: TGTGCCGCCCGAGATTACTACGAGCAGTACTTC. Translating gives CAARDYYEQYF.

The CDR3 nucleotides are TGTGCCAGCAGCTTAGCACAGGCCCCAAAGGGGGAGCAGTACTTC. Amino acid sequence: CASSLAQAPKGEQYF. The rearrangement links TRBV7-2 to TRBJ2-7; D is possibly TRBD1 (5 bases). V shed 0 bases and J shed 7 bases, with 16 bases lying between them. Germline V gene data show CDR1 as SGHTA and CDR2 as FQGNSA. This CDR3 is built from 15 residues.

CDR3 coding DNA: TGTGCCATCACCGGGACAGGAAAACAACTAGAGCAGTACTTC. Translated, it gives CAITGTGKQLEQYF. V is TRBV10-3 and J is TRBJ2-7; 8 nucleotides agree with TRBD1. The V segment lost 7 bases and the J segment 7 bases; nucleotides outside the gene matches: 12. CDR3 length: 14 residues. Germline V gives CDR1 ENHRY, CDR2 SYGVKD.

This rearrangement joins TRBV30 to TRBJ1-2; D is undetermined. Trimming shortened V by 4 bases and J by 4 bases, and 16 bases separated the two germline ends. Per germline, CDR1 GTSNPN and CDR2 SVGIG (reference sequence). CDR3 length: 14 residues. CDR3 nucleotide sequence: TGTGCCTGGACCCCGGTAGCAGGAGGCTATGGCTACACCTTC. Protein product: CAWTPVAGGYGYTF. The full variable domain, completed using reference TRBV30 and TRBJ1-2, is SQTIHQWPATLVQPVGSPLSLECTVEGTSNPNLYWYRQAAGRGLQLLFYSVGIGQISSEVPQNLSASRPQDRQFILSSKKLLLSDSGFYLCAWTPVAGGYGYTFGSGTRLTVV.

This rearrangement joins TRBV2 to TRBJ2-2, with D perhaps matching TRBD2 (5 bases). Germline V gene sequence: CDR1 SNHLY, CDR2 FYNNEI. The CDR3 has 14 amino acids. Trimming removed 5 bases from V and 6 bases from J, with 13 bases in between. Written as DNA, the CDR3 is TGTGCCAGCAGTTGGGAGTATGGGGCCGGGGAGCTGTTTTTT. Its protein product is CASSWEYGAGELFF. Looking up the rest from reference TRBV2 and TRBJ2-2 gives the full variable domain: EPEVTQTPSHQVTQMGQEVILRCVPISNHLYFYWYRQILGQKVEFLVSFYNNEISEKSEIFDDQFSVERPDGSNFTLKIRSTKLEDSAMYFCASSWEYGAGELFFGEGSRLTVL.

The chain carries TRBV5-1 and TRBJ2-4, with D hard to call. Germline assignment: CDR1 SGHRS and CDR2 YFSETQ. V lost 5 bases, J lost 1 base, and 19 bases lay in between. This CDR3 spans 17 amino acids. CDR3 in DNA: TGCGCCAGCAGTTTTGACCCTTCTAATCTGGCCAAAAACATTCAGTACTTC. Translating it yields CASSFDPSNLAKNIQYF.

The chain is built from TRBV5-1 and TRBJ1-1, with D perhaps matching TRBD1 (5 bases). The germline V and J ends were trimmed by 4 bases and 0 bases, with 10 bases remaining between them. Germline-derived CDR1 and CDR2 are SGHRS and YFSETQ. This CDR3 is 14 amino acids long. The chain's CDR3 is CASSPGPMNTEAFF. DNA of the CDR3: TGCGCCAGCAGCCCGGGACCCATGAACACTGAAGCTTTCTTT.

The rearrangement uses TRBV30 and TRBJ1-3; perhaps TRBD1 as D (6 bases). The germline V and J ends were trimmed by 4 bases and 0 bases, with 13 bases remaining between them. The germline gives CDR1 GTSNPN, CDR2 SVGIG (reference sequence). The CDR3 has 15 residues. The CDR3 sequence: CAWNLGGFSGNTIYF. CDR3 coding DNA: TGTGCCTGGAACCTAGGGGGATTCTCTGGAAACACCATATATTTT.

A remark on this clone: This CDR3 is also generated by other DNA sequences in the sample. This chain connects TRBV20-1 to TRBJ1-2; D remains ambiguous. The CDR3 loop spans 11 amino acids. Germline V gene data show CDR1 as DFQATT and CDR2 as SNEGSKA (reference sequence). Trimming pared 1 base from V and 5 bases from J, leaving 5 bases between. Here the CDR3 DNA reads TGCAGTGCTAGAGTCGATTATGGCTACACCTTC. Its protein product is CSARVDYGYTF.

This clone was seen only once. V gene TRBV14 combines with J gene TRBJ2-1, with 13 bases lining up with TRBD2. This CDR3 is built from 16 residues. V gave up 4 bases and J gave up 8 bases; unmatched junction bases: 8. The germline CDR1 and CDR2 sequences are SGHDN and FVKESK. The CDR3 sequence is CASSPAGTSGTYEQFF. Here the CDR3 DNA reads TGTGCCAGCAGCCCCGCCGGGACTAGCGGGACGTATGAGCAGTTCTTC.

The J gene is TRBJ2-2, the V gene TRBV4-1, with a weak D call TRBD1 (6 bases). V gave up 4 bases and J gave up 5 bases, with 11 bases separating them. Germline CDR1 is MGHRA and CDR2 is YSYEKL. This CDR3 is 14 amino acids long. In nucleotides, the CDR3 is TGCGCCAGCAGCCGCACAGGGCGGACCGGGGAGCTGTTTTTT. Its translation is CASSRTGRTGELFF.

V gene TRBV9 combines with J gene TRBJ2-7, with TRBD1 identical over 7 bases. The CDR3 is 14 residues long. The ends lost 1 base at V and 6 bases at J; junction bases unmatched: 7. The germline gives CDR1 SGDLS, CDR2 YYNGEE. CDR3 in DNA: TGTGCCAGCAGCGTATACGGCACAGGGGCCGAGCAGTACTTC. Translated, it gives CASSVYGTGAEQYF.

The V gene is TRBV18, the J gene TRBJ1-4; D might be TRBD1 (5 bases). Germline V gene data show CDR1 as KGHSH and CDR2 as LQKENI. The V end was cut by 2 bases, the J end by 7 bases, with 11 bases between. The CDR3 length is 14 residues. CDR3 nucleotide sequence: TGTGCCAGCTCACCAGGGGCTCAAATTGAAAAACTGTTTTTT. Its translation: CASSPGAQIEKLFF.

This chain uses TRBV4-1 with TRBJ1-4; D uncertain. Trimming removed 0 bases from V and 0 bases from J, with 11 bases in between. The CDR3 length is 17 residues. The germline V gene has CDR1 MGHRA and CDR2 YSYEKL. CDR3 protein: CASSQDLGGPTNEKLFF. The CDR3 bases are TGCGCCAGCAGCCAAGATTTGGGAGGCCCAACTAATGAAAAACTGTTTTTT.

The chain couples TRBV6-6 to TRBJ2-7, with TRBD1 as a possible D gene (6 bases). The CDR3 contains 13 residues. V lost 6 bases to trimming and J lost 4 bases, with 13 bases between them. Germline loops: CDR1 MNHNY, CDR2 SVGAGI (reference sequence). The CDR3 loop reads CASSIGQKYEQYF. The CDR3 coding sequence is TGTGCCAGCAGCATAGGACAGAAGTACGAGCAGTACTTC.